This T cell receptor beta chain came from a study of graft-versus-host responses after intestinal transplantation. On the study more broadly: Transplants were multivisceral, liver-intestinal, or isolated intestinal. Induction with anti-thymocyte globulin, then tacrolimus and steroids for about 3 years, was given to all recipients.

The starting material, graft tissue, was processed to release intraepithelial and lamina propria lymphocytes. Regarding this clone: Antigen: not known.

The repertoire was sequenced with immunoSEQ multiplex PCR; TCRdb's copy has only in-frame clones and lacks some. The repertoire consists of fewer than 25,000 clones, with around 78% occurring once and the leading ten covering roughly 3%. The study, taken as a whole, reports: Present in recipient marrow, GvH clones included some that appeared first in ileum or blood. Declines in HvG clones occurring early post-transplant were associated with peak circulating GvH clone levels.

Germline V gene lookup returns CDR1 SGHRS and CDR2 YFSETQ. CDR3 length: 15 amino acids. Trimming removed 2 bases from V and 2 bases from J, with 14 bases in between. The TCR sequence derives from a human patient who received an intestinal transplant, so some T cells may come from the graft donor. The source material was ileum tissue, sampled 12 days after intestinal transplant. J is TRBJ2-7 and V is TRBV5-1, with TRBD2 as a possible D gene (7 bases). DNA of the CDR3: TGCGCCAGCAGCTTAATTCAGGGGAGGGCCTACGAGCAGTACTTC. Its protein product is CASSLIQGRAYEQYF.